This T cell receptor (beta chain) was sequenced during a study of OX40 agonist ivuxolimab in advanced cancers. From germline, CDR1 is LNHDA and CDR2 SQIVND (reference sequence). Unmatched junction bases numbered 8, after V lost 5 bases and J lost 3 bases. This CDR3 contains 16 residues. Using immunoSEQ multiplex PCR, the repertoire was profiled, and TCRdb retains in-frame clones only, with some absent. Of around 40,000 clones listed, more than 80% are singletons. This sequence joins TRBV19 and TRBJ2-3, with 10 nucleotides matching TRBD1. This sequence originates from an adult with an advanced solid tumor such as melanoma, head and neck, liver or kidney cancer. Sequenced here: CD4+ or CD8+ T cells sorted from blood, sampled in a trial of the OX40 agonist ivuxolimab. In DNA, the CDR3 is TGTGCCAGTAGTCGACGACAGGGGGCAACGACAGATACGCAGTATTTT. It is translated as CASSRRQGATTDTQYF. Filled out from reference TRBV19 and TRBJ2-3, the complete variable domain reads DGGITQSPKYLFRKEGQNVTLSCEQNLNHDAMYWYRQDPGQGLRLIYYSQIVNDFQKGDIAEGYSVSREKKESFPLTVTSAQKNPTAFYLCASSRRQGATTDTQYFGPGTRLTVL.